This is a list of T cell receptor beta chains from one sample in a study of blood T cell repertoires in COVID-19. Assay used: immunoSEQ multiplex PCR; TCRdb lists only in-frame clones, some missing. The table lists tens of thousands of clones, about 92% of them singletons. Sequencing used peripheral blood. The receptors here all came from a man between 60 and 70 years old with acute or convalescent COVID-19. The CDR3 runs from the conserved cysteine through the conserved F or W. The order of the fields is D gene, J gene, V gene, clone size, CDR3 protein, CDR3 DNA. The D gene is left open where the match is weak. Rows give clone size only sometimes, using once, few, many, or a class for an expanded clone.

D: TRBD2; J: TRBJ2-2; V: TRBV2; size: NA; CDR3: CASSRLAGGPGELFF; DNA: TGTGCCAGCAGCAGACTAGCGGGGGGCCCCGGGGAGCTGTTTTTT
D: NA; J: TRBJ1-4; V: TRBV19; size: NA; CDR3: CASMRRASRYEKLFF; DNA: TGTGCCAGTATGCGTCGCGCGTCTAGATATGAAAAACTGTTTTTT
D: NA; J: TRBJ2-2; V: TRBV6-5; size: once; CDR3: CASRREPNTGELFF; DNA: TGTGCCAGTCGCCGGGAGCCGAACACCGGGGAGCTGTTTTTT
D: NA; J: TRBJ2-7; V: TRBV4-2; size: NA; CDR3: CASSQEPGAYEQYF; DNA: TGTGCCAGCAGCCAAGAACCAGGGGCCTACGAGCAGTACTTC
D: TRBD1; J: TRBJ2-6; V: TRBV19; size: NA; CDR3: CASSPGGASGANVLTF; DNA: TGTGCCAGTAGTCCAGGGGGCGCATCCGGGGCCAACGTCCTGACTTTC
D: NA; J: TRBJ2-5; V: TRBV18; size: NA; CDR3: CASSPSDGTGETQYF; DNA: TGTGCCAGCTCACCGTCAGACGGGACTGGGGAGACCCAGTACTTC
D: NA; J: TRBJ1-5; V: TRBV6-1; size: NA; CDR3: CASSEAWQGGHRNQPQHF; DNA: TGTGCCAGCAGTGAAGCATGGCAGGGAGGTCACCGCAATCAGCCCCAGCATTTT
D: NA; J: TRBJ1-1; V: TRBV6-5; size: NA; CDR3: CASLLGRNTEAFF; DNA: TGTGCCAGCTTGCTGGGGCGGAACACTGAAGCTTTCTTT
D: TRBD1; J: TRBJ1-2; V: TRBV2; size: NA; CDR3: CASSGDRGRGGYTF; DNA: TGTGCCAGCAGCGGGGACAGGGGTCGAGGCGGCTACACCTTC
D: NA; J: TRBJ2-3; V: TRBV7-2; size: NA; CDR3: CASSPRGRSDTQYF; DNA: TGTGCCAGCAGCCCCAGGGGTCGTTCAGATACGCAGTATTTT
D: TRBD1; J: TRBJ2-3; V: TRBV29-1; size: NA; CDR3: CSVDNYGTGRPTDTQYF; DNA: TGCAGCGTTGATAACTACGGGACAGGACGACCCACAGATACGCAGTATTTT
D: TRBD2; J: TRBJ2-1; V: TRBV3-1/TRBV3-2; size: NA; CDR3: CASSQRPGLAGVNEQFF; DNA: TGTGCCAGCAGCCAGCGGCCTGGACTAGCGGGGGTCAATGAGCAGTTCTTC
D: TRBD1; J: TRBJ2-5; V: TRBV18; size: once; CDR3: CASSLLQGAETQYF; DNA: TGTGCCAGCTCACTTCTACAGGGGGCTGAGACCCAGTACTTC
D: NA; J: TRBJ2-1; V: TRBV11-2; size: NA; CDR3: CASRRGGGYNEQFF; DNA: TGTGCCAGCAGACGAGGGGGGGGCTACAATGAGCAGTTCTTC
D: NA; J: TRBJ1-1; V: TRBV5-1; size: NA; CDR3: CASSFRVTGPLLNTEAFF; DNA: TGCGCCAGCAGCTTCCGTGTTACAGGGCCCTTGCTGAACACTGAAGCTTTCTTT
D: NA; J: TRBJ2-7; V: TRBV7-9; size: NA; CDR3: CASSPGDLEGVYEQYF; DNA: TGTGCCAGCAGCCCAGGGGACCTCGAGGGAGTATACGAGCAGTACTTC
D: NA; J: TRBJ2-5; V: TRBV5-8; size: NA; CDR3: CASSLGEGQETQYF; DNA: TGTGCCAGCAGCTTGGGAGAGGGTCAAGAGACCCAGTACTTC